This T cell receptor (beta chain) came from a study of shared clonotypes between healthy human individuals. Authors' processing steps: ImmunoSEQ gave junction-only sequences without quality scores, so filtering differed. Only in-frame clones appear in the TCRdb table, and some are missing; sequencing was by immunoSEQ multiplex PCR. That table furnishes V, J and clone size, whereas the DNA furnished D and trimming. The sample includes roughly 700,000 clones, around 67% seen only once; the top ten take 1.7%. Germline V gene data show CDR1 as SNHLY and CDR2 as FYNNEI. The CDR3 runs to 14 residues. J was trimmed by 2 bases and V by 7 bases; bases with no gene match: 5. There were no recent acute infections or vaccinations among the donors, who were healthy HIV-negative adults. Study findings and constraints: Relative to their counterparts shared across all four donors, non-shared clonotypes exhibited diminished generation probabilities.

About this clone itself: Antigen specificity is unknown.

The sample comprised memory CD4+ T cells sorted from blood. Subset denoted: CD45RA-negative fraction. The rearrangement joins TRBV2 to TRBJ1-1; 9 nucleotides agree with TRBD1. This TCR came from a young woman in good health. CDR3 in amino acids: CASTGTGLNTEAFF. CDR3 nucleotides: TGTGCCAGCACTGGGACAGGGCTTAACACTGAAGCTTTCTTT.